What follows are 15 T cell receptor beta chains derived from one specimen sequenced in a study of shared clonotypes between healthy human individuals. The assay was immunoSEQ multiplex PCR, and TCRdb's table has in-frame clones only and misses some. The table lists approximately 2.5 million clones, roughly nine tenths of them singletons, with about 0.13% in the top ten. The sequenced sample was naive CD4+ T cells sorted from blood. Subset meaning: CD45RA+ positively selected. The source of these receptors is a man aged 18 to 30 in good health.

This clone was recorded once. In DNA, the CDR3 is TGTGCCAGCAGACTAGCGGGGGCCAGCTCCTACGAGCAGTACTTC. Translating it yields CASRLAGASSYEQYF. This chain links TRBV27 with TRBJ2-7; 11 bases are a match to TRBD2. The CDR3 has 15 residues. The V and J ends lost 6 bases and 0 bases, in that order; junction bases with no gene match: 4. CDR1 is MNHEY, CDR2 SMNVEV, per germline (reference sequence).

The chain joins TRBV5-1 to TRBJ2-3; 13 bases match TRBD2. The CDR3 is made up of 16 amino acids. V was pared by 3 bases and J by 2 bases, with 3 bases of the junction left unmatched. CDR1 and CDR2 (germline): SGHRS, YFSETQ. CDR3 DNA sequence: TGCGCCAGCAGCTCCACTAGCGGGGGGGTCACAGATACGCAGTATTTT. Translating gives CASSSTSGGVTDTQYF.

Comment on this clone: The sample contains more than one DNA sequence encoding this CDR3. This chain links TRBV6-6 with TRBJ2-7, with 9 bases lining up with TRBD1. The ends lost 6 bases at V and 4 bases at J; junction bases unmatched: 7. The CDR3 is 14 amino acids. Germline CDR1 is MNHNY and CDR2 is SVGAGI (reference sequence). The CDR3 DNA follows: TGTGCCAGCAGCCGGGGACAGGGCGCTTACGAGCAGTACTTC. Protein product: CASSRGQGAYEQYF.

CDR3 in amino acids: CASSRIRTDTQYF. CDR3 coding DNA: TGTGCCAGCTCGCGTATCCGAACAGATACGCAGTATTTT. The rearrangement uses TRBV18 and TRBJ2-3; D is unclear. Germline assignment: CDR1 KGHSH and CDR2 LQKENI. Between the trimmed V and J ends, which lost 6 bases and 3 bases, there was a span of 10 bases. This CDR3 has 13 amino acids.

The rearrangement links TRBV9 to TRBJ2-4; the match to TRBD1 covers 8 bases. This CDR3 region has 17 residues. CDR1 is SGDLS, CDR2 YYNGEE, per germline. Trimming at V came to 5 bases and at J to 0 bases, leaving 10 bases not matched to a gene. The CDR3 DNA is TGTGCCAGCAGTGACAGGGGACGGAAGTTAGCCAAAAACATTCAGTACTTC. Translated: CASSDRGRKLAKNIQYF.

On this clone itself: This CDR3 is also generated by other DNA sequences in the sample. The chain has TRBV10-1 and TRBJ2-2; maybe TRBD1 (5 bases). Trimming shortened V by 5 bases and J by 6 bases, and 13 bases separated the two germline ends. From germline, CDR1 is WNHNN and CDR2 SYGVQD (reference sequence). This CDR3 region has 14 residues. The CDR3 nucleotides read TGCGCCAGCAGTCCGGGCCAAGGGGCCGGGGAGCTGTTTTTT. Amino acid sequence: CASSPGQGAGELFF.

The chain uses TRBV2 and TRBJ2-3; 15 nucleotides line up with TRBD2. The CDR3 has 17 residues. V shed 10 bases and J 0 bases; nucleotides not matched to a gene: 8. Per germline, CDR1 SNHLY and CDR2 FYNNEI. CDR3 amino acids: CATPGTSGGPSTDTQYF. CDR3 nucleotides: TGTGCCACCCCCGGGACTAGCGGGGGGCCTAGCACAGATACGCAGTATTTT. The variable domain in full, with the rest retrieved from reference TRBV2 and TRBJ2-3, is EPEVTQTPSHQVTQMGQEVILRCVPISNHLYFYWYRQILGQKVEFLVSFYNNEISEKSEIFDDQFSVERPDGSNFTLKIRSTKLEDSAMYFCATPGTSGGPSTDTQYFGPGTRLTVL.

J is TRBJ2-5 and V is TRBV19, with 8 bases identical to TRBD1. The CDR3 is made up of 14 amino acids. Germline V gene lookup returns CDR1 LNHDA and CDR2 SQIVND (reference sequence). Trimming removed 9 bases from V and 5 bases from J; junction bases left unmatched: 11. CDR3 sequence: CASRDRGVTETQYF. The CDR3 nucleotides are TGTGCCAGCAGAGACAGGGGAGTTACGGAGACCCAGTACTTC.

The chain recombines TRBV10-3 with TRBJ2-3; D call uncertain. The CDR3 loop spans 16 amino acids. Trimming took off 2 bases at V and 0 bases at J, with 12 bases between the two ends. CDR1 ENHRY and CDR2 SYGVKD come from the germline V gene. The CDR3 loop reads CAISEGPVHSTDTQYF. In DNA, the CDR3 is TGTGCCATCAGTGAGGGCCCAGTCCACAGCACAGATACGCAGTATTTT.

V gene TRBV28 combines with J gene TRBJ2-3; D tentatively fits TRBD1 or TRBD2 (6 bases each). The length of the CDR3 is 16 residues. Trimming took 8 bases from V and 2 from J, leaving 20 bases between them. Germline V CDR1 and CDR2: MDHEN, SYDVKM. The CDR3 DNA is TGTGCCAGCTGGGGGGCCTTTCCTCTACACACAGATACGCAGTATTTT. It is translated as CASWGAFPLHTDTQYF.

The CDR3 DNA is TGCGCCAGCAGTAAGACTAGCGGGAGGGTCACAGATACGCAGTATTTT. Protein: CASSKTSGRVTDTQYF. The J gene is TRBJ2-3, the V gene TRBV10-1; 14 bases are shared with TRBD2. There are 16 residues in the CDR3. Looked up from germline, CDR1 is WNHNN and CDR2 is SYGVQD (reference sequence). The V segment lost 5 bases and the J segment 2 bases; nucleotides outside the gene matches: 3.

This rearrangement joins TRBV5-6 to TRBJ2-1; D uncertain. V was cut by 0 bases and J by 6 bases, with 7 bases left in between. CDR1 SGHDT and CDR2 YYEEEE come from the germline V gene. The CDR3 consists of 13 residues. This CDR3 reads CASSLGRINEQFF. CDR3 in DNA: TGTGCCAGCAGCTTGGGGCGGATCAATGAGCAGTTCTTC.

The rearrangement uses TRBV10-3 and TRBJ1-1; 8 bases are shared with TRBD1. V dropped 4 bases and J dropped 7; count of bases not matched to a gene: 2. The CDR3 extends over 12 amino acids. CDR1 is ENHRY, CDR2 SYGVKD, per germline. This chain's CDR3 is CAISGTGNEAFF. Written as DNA, the CDR3 is TGTGCCATCAGTGGGACAGGGAATGAAGCTTTCTTT.

The rearrangement uses TRBV5-1 and TRBJ1-6; D ambiguous. V shed 0 bases and J shed 0 bases, with 7 bases lying between them. The germline gives CDR1 SGHRS, CDR2 YFSETQ. The CDR3 totals 16 residues. The chain's CDR3 is CASSLARLSYNSPLHF. CDR3 sequence (DNA): TGCGCCAGCAGCTTGGCGAGGCTCTCCTATAATTCACCCCTCCACTTT.

The V call is TRBV27, the J call TRBJ2-7, with 8 bases that match TRBD1. The germline V gene has CDR1 MNHEY and CDR2 SMNVEV (reference sequence). The CDR3 has 14 residues. V was pared by 2 bases and J by 9 bases, with 9 bases of the junction left unmatched. This CDR3 reads CASSLDSTGAGQYF. The CDR3 nucleotides read TGTGCCAGCAGTTTAGACTCGACAGGGGCCGGGCAGTACTTC.